The 14 T cell receptor beta chains below were found in one sample sequenced in a study of T cells in Graves' hyperthyroidism and ophthalmopathy. Amplified regions were TCR beta CDR3 sequences from RNA transcripts. The study used the HTBI primer set for a first-round RT-PCR of the TCR CDR3. MiXCR, run by TCRdb on the multiplex PCR reads, gives a single entry per CDR3 protein. The table includes about 640,000 distinct CDR3 sequences, around 20% detected once. Sequenced input: blood. All receptors come from a man in his thirties or forties with Graves' ophthalmopathy.

In this sample, this clonotype turned up a few times. V and J are TRBV3-1 and TRBJ1-5, with D unclear. The CDR3 has 15 amino acids. Trimming took 0 bases from V and 3 from J, leaving 9 bases between them. Germline V gene sequence: CDR1 LGHDT, CDR2 YNNKEL (reference sequence). DNA for the CDR3: TGTGCCAGCAGCCAAGATTTTAGTGACAATCAGCCCCAGCATTTT. Amino acids: CASSQDFSDNQPQHF. Full variable domain (missing parts from reference TRBV3-1 and TRBJ1-5): DTAVSQTPKYLVTQMGNDKSIKCEQNLGHDTMYWYKQDSKKFLKIMFSYNNKELIINETVPNRFSPKSPDKAHLNLHINSLELGDSAVYFCASSQDFSDNQPQHFGDGTRLSIL.

This clonotype was observed a few times. V usage is TRBV28 and J usage is TRBJ2-1; TRBD1 matches at 8 bases. The CDR3 has 15 amino acids. Trimming cost V 6 bases and J 4 bases; bases outside gene matches: 8. CDR1 MDHEN and CDR2 SYDVKM come from the germline V gene. As DNA, the CDR3 is TGTGCCAGCAGCTCCCAGGGGGCAGGGTACAATGAGCAGTTCTTC. Translated, it gives CASSSQGAGYNEQFF. The full variable domain, its missing parts supplied by reference TRBV28 and TRBJ2-1, is DVKVTQSSRYLVKRTGEKVFLECVQDMDHENMFWYRQDPGLGLRLIYFSYDVKMKEKGDIPEGYSVSREKKERFSLILESASTNQTSMYLCASSSQGAGYNEQFFGPGTRLTVL.

This sequence joins TRBV15 and TRBJ2-7; 7 nucleotides match TRBD1. This CDR3 is 14 amino acids long. Germline CDR1 reads LNHNV; CDR2 reads YYDKDF (reference sequence). J lost 6 bases, V lost 5 bases, and 10 bases had no gene match. The CDR3 DNA sequence: TGTGCCACCAGCCTCCCGGACAGGACGGGCGAGCAGTACTTC. It specifies CATSLPDRTGEQYF.

The J gene is TRBJ2-3, the V gene TRBV29-1, with D perhaps TRBD2 (6 bases). V was trimmed by 4 bases and J by 4 bases, leaving 15 bases between them. The CDR3 is 14 residues long. The germline V gene encodes CDR1 SQVTM and CDR2 ANQGSEA. CDR3 loop: CSVVIAGWADTQYF. Written as DNA, the CDR3 is TGCAGCGTTGTAATCGCGGGGTGGGCAGATACGCAGTATTTT.

This clonotype showed up many times. J is TRBJ2-5 and V is TRBV6-1; D unclear. V lost 3 bases and J 7 bases, leaving 3 bases between the germline ends. Germline V lookup: CDR1 MNHNS, CDR2 SASEGT. The CDR3 length is 10 residues. This CDR3 is CASSDLTQYF. The CDR3 bases are TGTGCCAGCAGTGATTTGACCCAGTACTTC.

The chain joins TRBV4-3 to TRBJ1-4; 9 positions match TRBD1. This CDR3 is built from 16 residues. The germline CDR1 and CDR2 sequences are LGHNA and YSLEER. Trimming removed 4 bases from V and 7 bases from J; junction bases left unmatched: 10. The CDR3 coding sequence is TGCGCCAGCAGCCCAAATGGGGGACAGGGAGTTGAAAAACTGTTTTTT. Translated, it gives CASSPNGGQGVEKLFF.

In this sample, this clonotype turned up a few times. V usage is TRBV14 and J usage is TRBJ2-5, with D perhaps TRBD1 (5 bases). Trimming stripped 1 base from V and 4 bases from J, with 13 bases between. The CDR3 loop spans 15 amino acids. CDR1 and CDR2 (germline): SGHDN, FVKESK. The CDR3 DNA follows: TGTGCCAGCAGCCAAGCTATGGGGCCTATAGAGACCCAGTACTTC. It specifies CASSQAMGPIETQYF. The variable domain in full, completed from reference TRBV14 and TRBJ2-5, reads EAGVTQFPSHSVIEKGQTVTLRCDPISGHDNLYWYRRVMGKEIKFLLHFVKESKQDESGMPNNRFLAERTGGTYSTLKVQPAELEDSGVYFCASSQAMGPIETQYFGPGTRLLVL.

The chain is built from TRBV19 and TRBJ2-5, with D uncertain. Germline V gene sequence: CDR1 LNHDA, CDR2 SQIVND (reference sequence). CDR3 length equals 15 residues. With 5 bases removed from V and 1 base from J, the gap between germline ends came to 14 bases. The CDR3 is CASSSQVGAQETQYF. CDR3 nucleotides: TGTGCCAGTAGTTCCCAGGTGGGCGCCCAAGAGACCCAGTACTTC.

This clonotype was seen more than once but under ten times. CDR3 nucleotide sequence: TGCGCCAGCAGCATCAGACAGGGGAACACCGGGGAGCTGTTTTTT. It translates to CASSIRQGNTGELFF. The genes are TRBV5-1 and TRBJ2-2; TRBD1 matches 7 bases. Germline loops: CDR1 SGHRS, CDR2 YFSETQ. The J segment lost 1 base and the V segment lost 4 bases, leaving 4 bases of the junction unmatched. The CDR3 totals 15 residues.

There are a few counts of this clonotype. This sequence joins TRBV14 and TRBJ2-5, with D tentatively TRBD2 (6 bases). Trimming took 7 bases from V and 6 from J, leaving 18 bases between them. In germline, CDR1 is SGHDN, CDR2 FVKESK. The CDR3 has 14 amino acids. The CDR3 DNA sequence: TGTGCCAGCATCCCCCTAGGAGGGAGACAGACCCAGTACTTC. Amino acid sequence: CASIPLGGRQTQYF.

In this sample, this clonotype turned up many times. The V call is TRBV2, the J call TRBJ2-7; D is unclear. This CDR3 contains 12 residues. V shed 4 bases and J shed 7 bases, with 11 bases lying between them. Germline CDR1 and CDR2: SNHLY and FYNNEI. The CDR3 loop reads CASSVVVGEQYF. The CDR3, as DNA: TGTGCCAGCAGTGTTGTAGTCGGGGAGCAGTACTTC.

Only a few counts were recorded for this clonotype. This chain's CDR3 is CASSLEVRDSYGYTF. CDR3 nucleotide sequence: TGTGCCAGCAGCTTAGAAGTCCGGGACAGCTATGGCTACACCTTC. This chain uses TRBV7-2 with TRBJ1-2; 7 bases are shared with TRBD1. CDR1 is SGHTA and CDR2 is FQGNSA in the germline V gene. Trimming took 1 base from V and 4 from J; bases not matched to a gene: 6. The CDR3 runs to 15 residues.

This clonotype was seen a handful of times. The chain joins TRBV28 to TRBJ2-1, with TRBD2 matching over 8 bases. The J call is doubtful: the DNA matches TRBJ2-7 better. This CDR3 is built from 14 residues. The V gene's germline CDR1 is MDHEN and CDR2 SYDVKM. Here the CDR3 DNA reads TGTGCCAGCAGTGAGGCGGGGGGACACAATGAGCAGTACTTC. Amino acid sequence: CASSEAGGHNEQYF.

On this clonotype: This may be a read error: a much more frequent sequence differs by one nucleotide. The CDR3 ends on some other residue instead of the conserved phenylalanine or tryptophan, so this is likely a read error. This chain uses TRBV28 with TRBJ1-1; D gene uncertain. V lost 5 bases to trimming and J lost 1 base, with 8 bases between them. CDR1 MDHEN and CDR2 SYDVKM come from the germline V gene. The CDR3 loop spans 13 amino acids. The CDR3 DNA reads TGTGCCAGCAGTCTGACTTGGAACACTGAAGCTTTCCTT. Translated: CASSLTWNTEAFL.